The entry that follows covers one T cell receptor (beta chain) sequence. The record originates from a study of blood T cell repertoires in COVID-19. Profiling relied on immunoSEQ multiplex PCR, and the TCRdb table lists in-frame clones only, not all of them. Of 150,000 to 200,000 clones in the sample, 70% to 90% were seen once. The CDR3 consists of 16 residues. Germline loops: CDR1 SNHLY, CDR2 FYNNEI. J was trimmed by 2 bases and V by 2 bases; bases with no gene match: 6. The sequence derives from a man in his 60s with active or convalescent COVID-19. The V gene is TRBV2, the J gene TRBJ2-1; TRBD1 agrees at 7 bases. The sequenced sample was peripheral blood. CDR3 amino acids: CASSEWGTDAYNEQFF. For the CDR3, the DNA is TGTGCCAGCAGTGAATGGGGGACAGATGCCTACAATGAGCAGTTCTTC.